Listed below are T cell receptor beta chains from one sample, sequenced in a study of blood T cells in healthy people across ages. TCRdb reprocessed the 5' RACE reads with MiXCR, giving one entry per CDR3 protein. Of some 1,800,000 distinct CDR3 sequences listed, about two fifths are singletons. The sample taken for sequencing was blood. The receptors derive from a human donor in good health. CDR3s include the opening cysteine and the closing phenylalanine or tryptophan. The order of the fields is V gene, CDR3 protein.

V gene: TRBV6-6
CDR3 protein: CASNFTGWGIFF

V gene: TRBV12-3/TRBV12-4
CDR3 protein: CASSSNRGGGEKLFF

V gene: TRBV6-6
CDR3 protein: CASSYSSGGGDIQYF

V gene: TRBV7-3
CDR3 protein: CASSLTQGGNSPLHF

V gene: TRBV4-1
CDR3 protein: CASATGGWTNEKLFF

V gene: TRBV5-1
CDR3 protein: CASSLALGILVSDEQFF

V gene: TRBV14
CDR3 protein: CASSQDGREQYF

V gene: TRBV4-2
CDR3 protein: CASSQESMRGINNQPQHF

V gene: TRBV29-1
CDR3 protein: CSVEALGTPYGYTF

V gene: TRBV12-3/TRBV12-4
CDR3 protein: CASSSLRNTQYF

V gene: TRBV9
CDR3 protein: CASSVEDSRSYEQYF

V gene: TRBV11-2
CDR3 protein: CASSDRASSYNSPLHF

V gene: TRBV20-1
CDR3 protein: CSAGAQTSSNTGELFF

V gene: TRBV4-1
CDR3 protein: CASSLPRGVDSPLHF

V gene: TRBV4-2
CDR3 protein: CAGSQRQGSPDTQYF

V gene: TRBV6-2/TRBV6-3
CDR3 protein: CASSTLAKNIQYF

V gene: TRBV18
CDR3 protein: CASSPWGKEQYF

V gene: TRBV20-1
CDR3 protein: CSAREGQGSYEQYF

V gene: TRBV10-3
CDR3 protein: CAISDVLESLEQYF

V gene: TRBV12-3/TRBV12-4
CDR3 protein: CASSLAWLNNEQFF

V gene: TRBV7-6
CDR3 protein: CASSLVGGTVQETQYF

V gene: TRBV4-3
CDR3 protein: CASSQDGGAGSLPYEQYF

V gene: TRBV5-1
CDR3 protein: CASSELGLAVNYNEQFF

V gene: TRBV15
CDR3 protein: CATSKGENRAGGEQYF

V gene: TRBV11-2
CDR3 protein: CASSQGLRLFNEQFF

V gene: TRBV4-1
CDR3 protein: CASSQSSMNTEAFF

V gene: TRBV4-3
CDR3 protein: CASSLFRDYNEQFF

V gene: TRBV12-3/TRBV12-4
CDR3 protein: CASSPGEIEAFF

V gene: TRBV3-1
CDR3 protein: CASSQGLLAGGHEQYF

V gene: TRBV7-3
CDR3 protein: CASSLTGAGSGNTIYF

V gene: TRBV9
CDR3 protein: CASSVSGGAGGNTIYF

V gene: TRBV25-1
CDR3 protein: CASSHPEGLWGAYTF

V gene: TRBV4-3
CDR3 protein: CASSPTGLAGMETQYF

V gene: TRBV12-3/TRBV12-4
CDR3 protein: CASSLAGGTWGREQFF

V gene: TRBV27
CDR3 protein: CASRQGSEQYF

V gene: TRBV18
CDR3 protein: CVSSPSVVTNNEQFF

V gene: TRBV7-9
CDR3 protein: CASSHTGYNEQFF

V gene: TRBV4-3
CDR3 protein: CASSQEVAGFGVQETQYF

V gene: TRBV5-5
CDR3 protein: CASSVWGPSNTEAFF

V gene: TRBV7-3
CDR3 protein: CASSLYLDTEAFF

V gene: TRBV6-6
CDR3 protein: CASRGGLAGGSGETQYF

V gene: TRBV5-6
CDR3 protein: CASSMGQLYEQYF

V gene: TRBV9
CDR3 protein: CASSVAPGGESGANVRTF

V gene: TRBV20-1
CDR3 protein: CSAEPHQKRETQYF

V gene: TRBV29-1
CDR3 protein: CSSWGGDETQYF

V gene: TRBV7-6
CDR3 protein: CASSLAGGLLRDQETQYF

V gene: TRBV5-5
CDR3 protein: CASRDAAGGYGLWANVLTF

V gene: TRBV6-6
CDR3 protein: CASSSPGTSSYNEQFF

V gene: TRBV6-5
CDR3 protein: CASCLTGNYGYTF

V gene: TRBV7-9
CDR3 protein: CASSHGGDYTYEQYF

V gene: TRBV12-3/TRBV12-4
CDR3 protein: CATQAGTGFLNEQFF

V gene: TRBV7-2
CDR3 protein: CASSPNSGANVLTF

V gene: TRBV7-9
CDR3 protein: CASSLRLAGHGYTF

V gene: TRBV4-2
CDR3 protein: CASSFLPDSEQYF